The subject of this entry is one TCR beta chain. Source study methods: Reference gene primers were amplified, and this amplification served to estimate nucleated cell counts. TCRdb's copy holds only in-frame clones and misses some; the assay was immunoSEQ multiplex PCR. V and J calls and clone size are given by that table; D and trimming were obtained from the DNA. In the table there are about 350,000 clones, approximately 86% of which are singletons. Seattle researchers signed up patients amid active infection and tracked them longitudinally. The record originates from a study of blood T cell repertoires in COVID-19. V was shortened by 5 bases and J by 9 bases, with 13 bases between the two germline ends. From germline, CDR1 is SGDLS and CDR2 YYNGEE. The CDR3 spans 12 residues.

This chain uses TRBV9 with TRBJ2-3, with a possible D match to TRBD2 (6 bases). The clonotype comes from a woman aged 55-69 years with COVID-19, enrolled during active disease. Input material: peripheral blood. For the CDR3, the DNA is TGTGCCAGCAGGGGGGGTAAGGGCACGCAGTATTTT. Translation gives CASRGGKGTQYF.